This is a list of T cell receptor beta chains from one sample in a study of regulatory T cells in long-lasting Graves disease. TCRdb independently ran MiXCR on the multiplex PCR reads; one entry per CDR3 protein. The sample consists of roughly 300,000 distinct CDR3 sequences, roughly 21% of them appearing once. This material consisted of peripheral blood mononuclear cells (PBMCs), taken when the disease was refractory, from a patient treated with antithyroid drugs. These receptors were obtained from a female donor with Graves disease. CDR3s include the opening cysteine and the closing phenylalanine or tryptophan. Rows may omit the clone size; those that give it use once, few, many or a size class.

CASRSTAGTVGNQPQHF	many	TRBV12-3/TRBV12-4	TRBJ1-5
CSVGPHRGGNEKLFF	.	TRBV29-1	TRBJ1-4
CASSLGLRDGYTF	many	TRBV13	TRBJ1-2
CASSRRGEEENTIYF	.	TRBV5-1	TRBJ1-3
CASTRGTASGNTIYF	.	TRBV18	TRBJ1-3
CASSQSDRGTQPQHF	.	TRBV4-1	TRBJ1-5
CASSLVWGADGQYF	.	TRBV11-3	TRBJ2-7
CATTQGDINYGYTF	.	TRBV15	TRBJ1-2
CASMGGREQPQHF	many	TRBV2	TRBJ1-5
CASASGTSGEQYF	many	TRBV3-1	TRBJ2-7
CASSLDRTRVEKLFF	.	TRBV5-1	TRBJ1-4
CASSAGHRYYEQYF	many	TRBV5-1	TRBJ2-7
CASSFSRYEQYF	.	TRBV28	TRBJ2-7
CASSSKTSGGLEQYF	many	TRBV13	TRBJ2-7
CASSPNRDSSYEQYF	many	TRBV28	TRBJ2-7
CASSLFDSTDTQYF	.	TRBV12-3/TRBV12-4	TRBJ2-3
CASSSWTGGYQPQHF	many	TRBV6-5	TRBJ1-5
CASRLTSSPYEQYF	.	TRBV5-1	TRBJ2-7
CASSDRDRPPLYEQYF	few	TRBV6-1	TRBJ2-7
CASCSGGSPLHF	.	TRBV7-9	TRBJ1-6
CASSQGTVTNSPLHF	many	TRBV3-1	TRBJ1-6
CASKDRWGAGYGYTF	few	TRBV19	TRBJ1-2
CASSSQGLTNEKLFF	.	TRBV5-1	TRBJ1-4
CASSPNIGAEAFF	.	TRBV7-9	TRBJ1-1
CASSFTGTTQETQYF	many	TRBV12-3/TRBV12-4	TRBJ2-5
CSARDPNRNIQYF	.	TRBV20-1	TRBJ2-4
CASSFDSGRNQPQHF	few	TRBV12-3/TRBV12-4	TRBJ1-5
CASSDKRGEPYQETQYF	many	TRBV2	TRBJ2-5
CASSPLAVTNTGELFF	.	TRBV4-1	TRBJ2-2
CASSVSTGGSYGYTF	.	TRBV4-1	TRBJ1-2
CATSDQNYGYTF	many	TRBV24-1	TRBJ1-2
CASSLGTGAYVSPLHF	.	TRBV7-6	TRBJ1-6
CASSQDLGRGDTYNEQFF	.	TRBV4-3	TRBJ2-1
CASSTNRVPGELFF	many	TRBV11-2	TRBJ2-2
CASSWQGAVGYTF	many	TRBV6-2/TRBV6-3	TRBJ1-2
CASSWVTNEQFF	.	TRBV7-2	TRBJ2-1
CASSQPGTGQETQYF	many	TRBV3-1	TRBJ2-5
CASSLAGNSYNSPLHF	many	TRBV5-8	TRBJ1-6
CASSFTSQETQYF	many	TRBV12-3/TRBV12-4	TRBJ2-5
CASSLGQYSEQYF	few	TRBV12-3/TRBV12-4	TRBJ2-7
CASSLETLAGGPETQYF	once	TRBV7-9	TRBJ2-5
CASSTPGGGREQYF	many	TRBV28	TRBJ2-7
CASSSSLGTPSYEQYF	many	TRBV28	TRBJ2-7
CASRMGQWNTEAFF	many	TRBV2	TRBJ1-1
CASSPGGPRAFF	few	TRBV4-1	TRBJ1-1